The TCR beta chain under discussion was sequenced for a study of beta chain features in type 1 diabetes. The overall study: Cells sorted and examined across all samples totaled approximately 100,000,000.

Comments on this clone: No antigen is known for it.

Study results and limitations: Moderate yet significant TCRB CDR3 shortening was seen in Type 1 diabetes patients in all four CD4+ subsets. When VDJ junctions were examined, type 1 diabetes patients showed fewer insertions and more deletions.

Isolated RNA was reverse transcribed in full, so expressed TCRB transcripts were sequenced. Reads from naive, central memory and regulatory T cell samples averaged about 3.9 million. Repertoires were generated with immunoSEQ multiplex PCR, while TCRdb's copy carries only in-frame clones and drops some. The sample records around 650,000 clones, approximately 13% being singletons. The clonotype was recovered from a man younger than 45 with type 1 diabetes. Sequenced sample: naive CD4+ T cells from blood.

The CDR3 nucleotides read TGTGCCAGCAGCTTAGGGACAGGGACGTTCGGCTACACCTTC. It translates to CASSLGTGTFGYTF. The chain combines TRBV7-9 with TRBJ1-2; TRBD1 matches 8 bases. CDR1 is SEHNR, CDR2 FQNEAQ, per germline (reference sequence). There are 14 residues in the CDR3. V lost 1 base and J lost 8; bases outside the gene matches: 6.